The clone carrying this T cell receptor (beta chain) was recorded a few times. The antigen is not known. Using a J-beta primer mix together with a sample-barcoded 5' primer, a second PCR was run for about 7 to 12 cycles. Every sample produced at least 3 million CDR3-containing paired-end reads. Via MiXCR, TCRdb re-called the 5' RACE reads, giving one row per CDR3 protein. The sample has about 1,500,000 distinct CDR3 sequences, approximately 28% seen once. The donors, healthy Caucasians from Russia, were aged about 6 to 95. These data originate in a study of blood T cells in healthy people across ages. Across the whole study: Researchers report that template switching captured about one barcoded beta molecule per two T cells.

General study findings and limits: Older age coincided with a roughly linear decline in TCR beta diversity per million T cells.

This clonotype originated in a woman aged 25 to 39 in good health. Sequenced sample: blood.

The DNA for the CDR3 is TGCAGTGCTAGTTTCGCGGGCTCCTACGAGCAGTACTTC. Its protein product is CSASFAGSYEQYF. V and J are TRBV20-1 and TRBJ2-7, with D perhaps TRBD2 (5 bases). The CDR3 contains 13 residues. The V gene lost 3 bases and the J gene lost 0 bases, with 9 bases spanning the gap. CDR1 DFQATT and CDR2 SNEGSKA come from the germline V gene (reference sequence).